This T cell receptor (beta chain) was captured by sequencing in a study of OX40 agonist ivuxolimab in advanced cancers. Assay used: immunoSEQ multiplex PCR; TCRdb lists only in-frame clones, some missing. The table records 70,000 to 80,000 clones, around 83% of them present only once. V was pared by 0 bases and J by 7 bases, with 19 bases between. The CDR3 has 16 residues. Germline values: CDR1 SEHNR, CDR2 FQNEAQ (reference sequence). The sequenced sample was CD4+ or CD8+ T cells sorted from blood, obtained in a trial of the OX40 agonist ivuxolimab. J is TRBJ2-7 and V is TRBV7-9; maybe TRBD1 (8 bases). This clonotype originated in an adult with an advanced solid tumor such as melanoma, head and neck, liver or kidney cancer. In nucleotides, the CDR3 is TGTGCCAGCAGCTTAGCCCGGACAGGGACTACCGGGGAGCAGTACTTC. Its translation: CASSLARTGTTGEQYF.